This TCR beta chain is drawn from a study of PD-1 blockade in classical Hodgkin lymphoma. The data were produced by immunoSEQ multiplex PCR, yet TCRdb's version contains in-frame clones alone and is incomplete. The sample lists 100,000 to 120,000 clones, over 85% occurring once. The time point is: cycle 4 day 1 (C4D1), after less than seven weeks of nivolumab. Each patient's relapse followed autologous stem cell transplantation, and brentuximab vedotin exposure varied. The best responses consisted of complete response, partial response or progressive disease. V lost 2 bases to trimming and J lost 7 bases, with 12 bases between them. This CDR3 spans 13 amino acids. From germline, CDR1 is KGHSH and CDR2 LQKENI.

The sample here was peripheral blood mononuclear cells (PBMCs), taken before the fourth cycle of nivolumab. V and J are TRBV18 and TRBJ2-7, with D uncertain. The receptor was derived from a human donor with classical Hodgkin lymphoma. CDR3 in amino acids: CASSPSGQNEQYF. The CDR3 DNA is TGTGCCAGCTCACCAAGTGGGCAGAATGAGCAGTACTTC.